Sequencing of this T cell receptor beta chain was carried out in a study of CD8 T cells in Susac syndrome. Germline V gene sequence: CDR1 DFQATT, CDR2 SNEGSKA (reference sequence). This CDR3 contains 13 residues. V was shortened by 4 bases and J by 5 bases, with 11 bases between the two germline ends. With random hexamers, reverse transcription was performed on about 0.5 to 1 ug of RNA. Multiplex PCR with immunoSEQ amplified the TCR beta CDR3 across 54 Vbeta and 13 Jbeta. MiXCR, run by TCRdb on the immunoSEQ multiplex PCR reads, gives a single entry per CDR3 protein. Of 250,000 to 300,000 distinct CDR3 sequences in the sample, roughly 85% were seen once. TEMRA cells were FACS-enriched, with CD8+ and CD4+ T cells isolated negatively.

The chain joins TRBV20-1 to TRBJ2-2; D is unclear. Sequencing input: CD8+ T cells from PBMCs. The sequence was collected from a human donor with multiple sclerosis. The CDR3 sequence is CSANTARTGELFF. The DNA of the CDR3 is TGCAGTGCTAACACCGCGAGGACCGGGGAGCTGTTTTTT.